This passage covers 29 T cell receptor beta chains from one sample sequenced in a study of CD8+CD57+ T cells in acquired aplastic anemia. TCR beta VDJ and CDR3 profiles were obtained from a genomic DNA template. TCRdb passed the reads through MiXCR, listing each CDR3 protein once. The sample lists 200,000 to 250,000 distinct CDR3 sequences, about 37% occurring once. Sequenced input: sorted CD4+, CD8+, or CD8+CD57+ T cells (not recorded which) from PBMCs. The receptors were sampled from a human donor in good health, serving as a control.

With regard to this clonotype: It differs at one base from a far larger clone, so likely a read error. The genes are TRBV24-1 and TRBJ2-7; D is unclear. The CDR3 length is 13 residues. Germline V gene data show CDR1 as KGHDR and CDR2 as SFDVKD. CDR3 DNA sequence: TGTGCCAGCAGTTCTAGGAGAACCTACGAGCAGTACTTC. This sequence encodes CASSSRRTYEQYF.

This clonotype was observed many times. The chain has TRBV2 and TRBJ1-1, with TRBD1 matching over 9 bases. J was trimmed by 6 bases and V by 7 bases; bases with no gene match: 9. The CDR3 runs to 14 residues. CDR1 and CDR2 from the germline V gene are SNHLY and FYNNEI. The CDR3 coding sequence is TGTGCCAGCAAGCCCGGGACAGGGTACTCTGAAGCTTTCTTT. Protein: CASKPGTGYSEAFF.

The chain recombines TRBV2 with TRBJ1-2; perhaps TRBD1 as D (5 bases). The CDR3 is 15 residues long. CDR1 and CDR2 from the germline V gene are SNHLY and FYNNEI. V lost 4 bases and J lost 4, with 16 bases in between. For the CDR3, the DNA is TGTGCCAGCAGTGCCTCCCGAGACAGAACCTATGGCTACACCTTC. It translates to CASSASRDRTYGYTF.

This clonotype occurred many times. CDR3 residues: CASRRTGSTGELFF. For the CDR3, the DNA is TGTGCCAGCAGGAGAACAGGGAGCACCGGGGAGCTGTTTTTT. V gene TRBV7-7 combines with J gene TRBJ2-2; D possibly corresponds to TRBD1 (6 bases). Germline CDR1 reads SSHAT; CDR2 reads FNYEAQ (reference sequence). Trimming stripped 6 bases from V and 4 bases from J, with 12 bases between. The CDR3 has 14 residues.

The chain couples TRBV6-4 to TRBJ1-1; 7 bases line up with TRBD1. CDR3 size: 16 residues. Germline V CDR1 and CDR2: MRHNA, SNTAGT. With V trimmed by 2 bases and J by 1 base, 7 bases remained unmatched. The CDR3 region has the DNA TGTGCCAGCAGTGACAGGAAGGGGACAGCGAACACTGAAGCTTTCTTT. It encodes CASSDRKGTANTEAFF.

This clonotype has only a few counts. V gene TRBV5-5 combines with J gene TRBJ2-3; D is unresolved. The germline CDR1 and CDR2 sequences are SGHKS and YYEKEE (reference sequence). The CDR3 has 15 residues. Trimming took 1 base from V and 4 from J, leaving 13 bases between them. The CDR3 sequence is CASSLLGYDPDTQYF. Here the CDR3 DNA reads TGTGCCAGCAGCTTGTTAGGGTACGACCCAGATACGCAGTATTTT.

A note on this clonotype: This may be a read error, as it is one base from a much larger clone. The chain links TRBV7-2 to TRBJ2-7, with D unclear. The V end lost 6 bases, the J end lost 5 bases, and 5 bases lay between the germline ends. Looked up from germline, CDR1 is SGHTA and CDR2 is FQGNSA. There are 10 residues in the CDR3. The CDR3 DNA follows: TGTGCCAGCAGTATGAACGAGCAGTACGTC. This encodes CASSMNEQYV.

The chain links TRBV5-1 to TRBJ1-1; possibly TRBD1 for D (5 bases). Per germline, CDR1 SGHRS and CDR2 YFSETQ. The germline V and J ends were trimmed by 4 bases and 3 bases, with 16 bases remaining between them. CDR3 length equals 15 residues. For the CDR3, the DNA is TGCGCCAGCAGCGGGCAGGGACTGATGGACACTGAAGCTTTCTTT. Translation gives CASSGQGLMDTEAFF.

V and J are TRBV7-9 and TRBJ1-6; D remains unclear. Trimming removed 7 bases at V and 7 bases at J, with 11 bases between. The CDR3 loop spans 13 amino acids. Germline CDR1 reads SEHNR; CDR2 reads FQNEAQ (reference sequence). CDR3 coding DNA: TGTGCCAGCACCACCAATACGAATTCACCCCTCCACTTT. It encodes CASTTNTNSPLHF.

The chain links TRBV2 to TRBJ1-6, with D unclear. The CDR3 has 16 residues. Trimming shortened V by 4 bases and J by 7 bases, and 17 bases separated the two germline ends. CDR1 and CDR2 from the germline V gene are SNHLY and FYNNEI. The CDR3 is CASSVQGGLVNSPLHF. CDR3 in DNA: TGTGCCAGCAGTGTGCAAGGAGGGTTGGTCAATTCACCCCTCCACTTT.

A word on this clonotype: One end of the junction does not line up with germline, which may come from a read error. J is TRBJ1-6 and V is TRBV10-2, with TRBD1 matching over 7 bases. The germline gives CDR1 WSHSY, CDR2 SAAADI. This CDR3 spans 15 amino acids. CDR3 sequence reads: CASSPGGLHNSPLHF. The CDR3 DNA follows: TGTGCCAGCTCACCAGGGGGTCTGCATAATTCACCCCTCCACTTT.

A remark on this clonotype: The junction departs from the called germline gene at one end, perhaps through a read error. The DNA of the CDR3 is TGTGCCAGCAGTCCCAGGCGGGAGGCCGTCAGAGATACGCAGTATTTT. As protein: CASSPRREAVRDTQYF. The chain couples TRBV10-3 to TRBJ2-3; 8 positions match TRBD2. This CDR3 has 16 residues. Germline values: CDR1 ENHRY, CDR2 SYGVKD.

Regarding this clonotype: With a much larger clone just one base away, this may be a read error. The rearrangement links TRBV2 to TRBJ2-5; a weak D match, TRBD1 (6 bases). The CDR3 spans 13 residues. Germline V gene data show CDR1 as SNHLY and CDR2 as FYNNEI. The ends were cut back, 3 bases at V and 2 bases at J, with 7 bases in the middle. Written as DNA, the CDR3 is TGTGCCAGCAGTGAGGACAGTCAAGAGACCCAGTACTTC. Translating gives CASSEDSQETQYF.

In its sample, this clonotype was seen many times. J is TRBJ1-1 and V is TRBV7-2; D is unclear. The CDR3 sequence is 13 residues long. V was shortened by 6 bases and J by 3 bases, with 11 bases between the two germline ends. Germline CDR1 and CDR2: SGHTA and FQGNSA. As DNA, the CDR3 is TGTGCCAGCAGTTCCCACAGAGACACTGAAGCTTTCTTT. Its protein product is CASSSHRDTEAFF. Variable domain in full (rest from reference TRBV7-2 and TRBJ1-1): GAGVSQSPSNKVTEKGKDVELRCDPISGHTALYWYRQSLGQGLEFLIYFQGNSAPDKSGLPSDRFSAERTGGSVSTLTIQRTQQEDSAVYLCASSSHRDTEAFFGQGTRLTVV.

The rearrangement uses TRBV10-3 and TRBJ1-2; the match to TRBD1 covers 9 bases. The germline V gene encodes CDR1 ENHRY and CDR2 SYGVKD. This CDR3 spans 14 amino acids. J was trimmed by 7 bases and V by 5 bases; bases with no gene match: 8. The CDR3 DNA follows: TGTGCCATCAGTACATGGACAGGGGTGGGTGGCTACACCTTC. Protein sequence: CAISTWTGVGGYTF.

This clonotype was observed at least ten times. The rearrangement uses TRBV7-9 and TRBJ1-2; D not certain. Trimming removed 6 bases from V and 3 bases from J, with 17 bases in between. The CDR3 totals 15 residues. Germline V gene lookup returns CDR1 SEHNR and CDR2 FQNEAQ (reference sequence). This CDR3 is CASSLAPTAYYGYTF. The CDR3 nucleotides read TGTGCCAGCAGTCTTGCCCCAACAGCATACTATGGCTACACCTTC.

This clonotype was detected many times. The chain recombines TRBV5-8 with TRBJ2-7; D call uncertain. Trimming shortened V by 0 bases and J by 4 bases, and 8 bases separated the two germline ends. The CDR3 is 13 amino acids. Germline CDR1 SGHTS, CDR2 YDEGEE. The DNA of the CDR3 is TGTGCCAGCAGCTTGGATGGCAGATACGAGCAGTACTTC. Protein product: CASSLDGRYEQYF.

The chain joins TRBV20-1 to TRBJ1-1; D perhaps matches TRBD1 (6 bases). CDR1 is DFQATT, CDR2 SNEGSKA, per germline (reference sequence). Trimming removed 8 bases at V and 1 base at J, with 20 bases between. The length of the CDR3 is 15 residues. CDR3 in DNA: TGCAGTATCCATCCCCCGGGACACCAGAACACTGAAGCTTTCTTT. It yields the protein CSIHPPGHQNTEAFF.

There are a few counts of this clonotype. CDR3 in amino acids: CASTFLGVGHSVFTDTQYF. In DNA, the CDR3 is TGTGCCAGCACCTTCCTGGGAGTTGGACACTCGGTCTTCACAGATACGCAGTATTTT. This chain links TRBV5-6 with TRBJ2-3; D possibly matches TRBD1 or TRBD2 (5 bases each). Per germline, CDR1 SGHDT and CDR2 YYEEEE. The CDR3 extends over 19 amino acids. Trimming shortened V by 6 bases and J by 2 bases, and 28 bases separated the two germline ends.

Concerning this clonotype: This clone may be a read error of a much larger clone one base away. The chain recombines TRBV11-2 with TRBJ1-1, with unresolved D. The length of the CDR3 is 13 residues. From germline, CDR1 is SGHAT and CDR2 FQNNGV. As DNA, the CDR3 is TGTGCCAGCAGCTTAGAACCGAACACTGCAGCTTTCTTT. Translation: CASSLEPNTAAFF.

This clonotype was observed at least ten times. The gene calls are TRBV5-1 and TRBJ1-2, with TRBD1 as a possible D gene (6 bases). Trimming removed 4 bases from V and 8 bases from J, with 15 bases in between. There are 13 residues in the CDR3. Per the germline V gene, CDR1 is SGHRS and CDR2 is YFSETQ. This chain's CDR3 is CASSPEGTRGYTF. Written as DNA, the CDR3 is TGCGCCAGCAGCCCGGAAGGGACACGGGGCTACACCTTC.

The table lists this clonotype with many counts. The J gene is TRBJ1-2, the V gene TRBV9, with D possibly matching TRBD1 (5 bases). Germline loops: CDR1 SGDLS, CDR2 YYNGEE. Trimming pared 2 bases from V and 6 bases from J, leaving 14 bases between. CDR3 length: 14 residues. CDR3 sequence: CASSVGLRGDGYTF. For the CDR3, the DNA is TGTGCCAGCAGCGTCGGTTTAAGGGGTGATGGCTACACCTTC.

This clonotype occurred many times. The J gene is TRBJ2-1, the V gene TRBV7-6, with D possibly being TRBD1 or TRBD2 (6 bases each). The CDR3 runs to 12 residues. Trimming stripped 5 bases from V and 8 bases from J, with 10 bases between. Germline V gene data show CDR1 as SGHVS and CDR2 as FNYEAQ. In nucleotides, the CDR3 is TGTGCCAGCAGCCGAAGGGGGGATGAGCAGTTCTTC. Translating it yields CASSRRGDEQFF.

In the case of this clonotype: A much larger clone differs from this one at a single base, so this may be a read error. The rearrangement links TRBV20-1 to TRBJ2-7; D is undetermined. Germline assignment: CDR1 DFQATT and CDR2 SNEGSKA (reference sequence). The CDR3 totals 15 residues. V dropped 5 bases and J dropped 2 bases, with 19 bases sitting between them. The CDR3 region has the DNA TGCAGTGCTTATATGACGGGCGGCTGGACCTACGAGCAGTACTTC. Encoded protein: CSAYMTGGWTYEQYF.

This clonotype was observed at least ten times. This chain links TRBV6-1 with TRBJ2-2; D is undetermined. V dropped 6 bases and J dropped 3 bases, with 11 bases sitting between them. CDR1 MNHNS and CDR2 SASEGT come from the germline V gene. CDR3 length: 14 residues. The CDR3 region has the DNA TGTGCCAGCAGGCAGAGCCTATACACCGGGGAGCTGTTTTTT. Protein: CASRQSLYTGELFF.

The chain carries TRBV3-1 and TRBJ2-5, with 11 bases lining up with TRBD2. This CDR3 region has 15 residues. V lost 8 bases and J lost 5; bases outside the gene matches: 10. The germline V gene encodes CDR1 LGHDT and CDR2 YNNKEL (reference sequence). The CDR3 DNA sequence: TGTGCCAGCCGACTAGCGGGAATCACCGGGGAGACCCAGTACTTC. Translated: CASRLAGITGETQYF.

This chain links TRBV20-1 with TRBJ2-5; 9 bases are shared with TRBD1. CDR3 size: 14 residues. Germline V gene lookup returns CDR1 DFQATT and CDR2 SNEGSKA (reference sequence). V lost 3 bases and J lost 5; bases outside the gene matches: 7. CDR3 DNA: TGCAGTGCTAGTTCCACAGGGGGCTGGGAGACCCAGTACTTC. Encoded protein: CSASSTGGWETQYF.

The V call is TRBV12-3 or TRBV12-4, the J call TRBJ1-2, with 7 bases matching TRBD1. V shed 5 bases, J shed 4 bases, and the junction held 10 bases outside the gene matches. The CDR3 extends over 15 amino acids. The CDR3 nucleotides are TGTGCCAGCAGTCCCCGACAGGGCTACAGCTATGGCTACACCTTC. It codes for CASSPRQGYSYGYTF.

The rearrangement joins TRBV12-5 to TRBJ2-1, with D perhaps matching TRBD2 (5 bases). Trimming cost V 5 bases and J 4 bases, with 9 bases left between them. CDR3 length equals 13 residues. CDR1 and CDR2 (germline): LGHNT, FRNRAP. DNA for the CDR3: TGTGCTAGTGGTCGGGGATCGTACAATGAGCAGTTCTTC. Protein product: CASGRGSYNEQFF.